The rows below give T cell receptor beta chains drawn from one sample of a study of cytomegalovirus exposure and HLA in healthy donors. Assay used: immunoSEQ multiplex PCR; TCRdb lists only in-frame clones, some missing. The table includes 170,000 or so clones, approximately 80% detected once. Sample: PBMCs. Receptor source: a man between 45 and 60 years old in good health and CMV-seropositive. Each CDR3 is given with its conserved first and last residue. The D gene is left open where the match is weak. Clone size is shown for a subset of rows, as once, few, many or a class of expanded clone.

TRBV29-1,TRBJ2-3,-,-,TGCAGCGAGGGCGGGCCCACAGATACGCAGTATTTT,CSEGGPTDTQYF
TRBV6-5,TRBJ1-1,TRBD1,-,TGTGCCAGCAGTTACGACAGGGGGGGAACTGAAGCTTTCTTT,CASSYDRGGTEAFF
TRBV5-1,TRBJ1-1,TRBD1,-,TGCGCCAGCAGCGTTCGCCGGGACAGGGGAGGCACTGAAGCTTTCTTT,CASSVRRDRGGTEAFF
TRBV6-6,TRBJ2-3,TRBD2,-,TGTGCCAGCAGGGAGGGAGCGGGGGGCACAGATACGCAGTATTTT,CASREGAGGTDTQYF
TRBV11-1,TRBJ1-1,-,-,TGTGCCAGCAGCCGTCAGGTGGACAATGAAGCTTTCTTT,CASSRQVDNEAFF
TRBV11-2,TRBJ2-5,TRBD2,-,TGTGCCAGCAGCTTAGGAGCGGGATATGGAGAGACCCAGTACTTC,CASSLGAGYGETQYF
TRBV10-2,TRBJ1-3,TRBD1,once,TGCGCCAGCAGTGAGTCCACAGGGGGCCTCTCTGGAAACACCATATATTTT,CASSESTGGLSGNTIYF
TRBV27,TRBJ2-1,TRBD1,-,TGTGCCAGCAGGACAGGACAGGGGAAGTACAATGAGCAGTTCTTC,CASRTGQGKYNEQFF
TRBV5-1,TRBJ2-5,TRBD2,-,TGCGCCAGCAGCGTGGGACTAGCGGGAGCAGAGACCCAGTACTTC,CASSVGLAGAETQYF
TRBV15,TRBJ2-3,-,-,TGTGCCACCAGCAAAGAGGGGGGACTATCAACAGATACGCAGTATTTT,CATSKEGGLSTDTQYF
TRBV7-9,TRBJ2-1,-,-,TGTGCCAGCAGCTTAGGGGGCACAGGTGAGCAGTTCTTC,CASSLGGTGEQFF
TRBV6-5,TRBJ1-1,TRBD1,-,TGTGCCAGCAGTTGGGACAGGGGCGCCTACACTGAAGCTTTCTTT,CASSWDRGAYTEAFF
TRBV5-1,TRBJ1-1,-,-,TGCGCCAGCAGCTTGCCTGAGGGTGGTTTGTCTGCTGAAGCTTTCTTT,CASSLPEGGLSAEAFF
TRBV19,TRBJ2-5,TRBD2,few,TGTGCCAGTAGTATACTAGCGGGGGAGACCCAGTACTTC,CASSILAGETQYF
TRBV5-4,TRBJ1-1,TRBD1,-,TGTGCCAGCAGCTTGGTTATGGGACAGGGGGACTCTGAAGCTTTCTTT,CASSLVMGQGDSEAFF
TRBV11-2,TRBJ1-2,-,once,TGTGCCAGCAGCTTAGACAGGGTTACGGCTGGCTACACCTTC,CASSLDRVTAGYTF
TRBV15,TRBJ2-5,-,-,TGTGCCACCAGCAGAGGTTTGGGGCAGGACCAAGAGACCCAGTACTTC,CATSRGLGQDQETQYF
TRBV19,TRBJ1-2,TRBD1,-,TGTGCCACCGGGGGACAGTATGGCTACACCTTC,CATGGQYGYTF
TRBV11-2,TRBJ2-2,TRBD1,few,TGTGCCAGCAGCTCAGTGACAGGGTCCTTACGCGGCGGGGAGCTGTTTTTT,CASSSVTGSLRGGELFF
TRBV7-9,TRBJ1-1,-,once,TGTGCCAGCAGCTTGGCAGGGGCCACTGAAGCTTTCTTT,CASSLAGATEAFF
TRBV6-5,TRBJ1-5,-,-,TGTGCCAGCAGTTACTCGACAGATCAGCCCCAGCATTTT,CASSYSTDQPQHF
TRBV6-1,TRBJ1-2,TRBD1,-,TGTGCCGGTTCCGGGACAGCCCCTTACTACGGCTACACCTTC,CAGSGTAPYYGYTF
TRBV29-1,TRBJ2-3,TRBD2,-,TGCAGCGTGGAGGGAGGGTCGTTCGCAGATACGCAGTATTTT,CSVEGGSFADTQYF
TRBV9,TRBJ2-3,TRBD2,-,TGTGCCAGCAGCGTAGAGAGTCCGGGACTAGCGGGAGGCCTAGATACGCAGTATTTT,CASSVESPGLAGGLDTQYF
TRBV9,TRBJ2-2,TRBD2,-,TGTGCCAGCAGCGTAGTCAGCGGGAGAGGAGGCGGGGAGCTGTTTTTT,CASSVVSGRGGGELFF
TRBV10-1,TRBJ2-5,-,-,TGCGCCAGCAGTGCCACTCAAGAGACCCAGTACTTC,CASSATQETQYF
TRBV2,TRBJ2-5,-,-,TGTGCCAGCAGTGAAATGACTAACCAAGAGACCCAGTACTTC,CASSEMTNQETQYF
TRBV27,TRBJ2-1,-,-,TGTGCCAGCAAGCAACCCAGGCAGGGCAATGAGCAGTTCTTC,CASKQPRQGNEQFF
TRBV5-4,TRBJ1-1,-,-,TGTGCCAGCAGCCGAATCGGGGGGAACACTGAAGCTTTCTTT,CASSRIGGNTEAFF
TRBV7-9,TRBJ1-2,-,-,TGTGCCAGCAGCTTAGTATCGCAGGGTAATGGCTACACCTTC,CASSLVSQGNGYTF
TRBV11-2,TRBJ2-2,TRBD1,-,TGTGCCAGCAGCCGGCAGGGGGCCGCGAACACCGGGGAGCTGTTTTTT,CASSRQGAANTGELFF
TRBV4-2,TRBJ2-5,-,few,TGTGCCAGCAGCCAAGCGGGGGACCAGGAGACCCAGTACTTC,CASSQAGDQETQYF
TRBV7-3,TRBJ2-2,-,-,TGTGCCAGCAGCTTAAATTGGACTCCTCTAACGAACACCGGGGAGCTGTTTTTT,CASSLNWTPLTNTGELFF
TRBV5-1,TRBJ2-3,-,-,TGCGCCAGCAGCTTGGGGGAGGGCACAGATACGCAGTATTTT,CASSLGEGTDTQYF
TRBV9,TRBJ1-2,TRBD1,-,TGTGCCAGCAGCGCGGGGACAGGGGCCCACTATGGCTACACCTTC,CASSAGTGAHYGYTF
TRBV9,TRBJ1-1,-,-,TGTGCCAGCAGCGTAGGAGAGGGATACACTGAAGCTTTCTTT,CASSVGEGYTEAFF
TRBV21-1,TRBJ1-4,-,-,TGTGCCAGCACCGCGACGCGGGGTAATGAAAAACTGTTTTTT,CASTATRGNEKLFF
TRBV29-1,TRBJ1-2,-,few,TGCAGCGTCGCGAATCCAGGGGACTATGGCTACACCTTC,CSVANPGDYGYTF
TRBV5-8,TRBJ2-6,-,-,TGTGCCAGCAGCTTGGGGCACCACGCTGGGGCCAACGTCCTGACTTTC,CASSLGHHAGANVLTF
TRBV10-3,TRBJ1-4,-,few,TGTGCCATCAGTGACCCGGACATCGGCCAGGAAAAACTGTTTTTT,CAISDPDIGQEKLFF
TRBV19,TRBJ2-1,-,once,TGTGCCAGTAGTTACTCCGATGAGCAGTTCTTC,CASSYSDEQFF
TRBV28,TRBJ1-3,TRBD1,-,TGTGCCAGCAGTAGACAGGGGAGGTCTGGAAACACCATATATTTT,CASSRQGRSGNTIYF
TRBV5-1,TRBJ1-1,TRBD1,-,TGCGCCAGCAGCTTGGGGGACAGGGCAATGAACACTGAAGCTTTCTTT,CASSLGDRAMNTEAFF
TRBV7-2,TRBJ2-5,TRBD2,-,TGTGCCAGCAGCTTAGGTGAACTAGCGGGAGTAGAGACCCAGTACTTC,CASSLGELAGVETQYF
TRBV2,TRBJ2-1,TRBD2,-,TGTGCCAGCCACGCGGGGGGGGCCTTTTACAATGAGCAGTTCTTC,CASHAGGAFYNEQFF
TRBV6-1,TRBJ2-1,-,-,TGTGCCAGCAGTGGACCAGGGTGGGAGCAGTTCTTC,CASSGPGWEQFF
TRBV6-6,TRBJ2-3,TRBD2,-,TGTGCCAGCAGTTTCGGACTAGCGGGTTTTGGGGATACGCAGTATTTT,CASSFGLAGFGDTQYF
TRBV5-1,TRBJ2-1,TRBD1,-,TGCGCCAGCAGCTTGGATGGACAGGGAACCTACAATGAGCAGTTCTTC,CASSLDGQGTYNEQFF
TRBV4-2,TRBJ1-1,-,-,TGTGCCAGCAGCCAAGATAAGAGCTCTGAAGCTTTCTTT,CASSQDKSSEAFF
TRBV7-9,TRBJ2-1,-,-,TGTGCCAGCAGCTTTGGTTTAGCGGCTTACAATGAGCAGTTCTTC,CASSFGLAAYNEQFF
TRBV7-3,TRBJ2-1,TRBD1,-,TGTGCCAGCAGCGCGGGCCGGACAGGGCGGGATGAGCAGTTCTTC,CASSAGRTGRDEQFF
TRBV9,TRBJ2-3,-,-,TGTGCCAGCAGCGTAGAGGACCGGCGGGGCACAGATACGCAGTATTTT,CASSVEDRRGTDTQYF
TRBV9,TRBJ2-1,TRBD2,once,TGTGCCAGCAGCCCCCTTGATAGCGGGAGCTACAATGAGCAGTTCTTC,CASSPLDSGSYNEQFF
TRBV4-1,TRBJ2-5,TRBD1,-,TGCGCCAGCGGAGGGACAGGGTTGGAGACCCAGTACTTC,CASGGTGLETQYF
TRBV6-6,TRBJ2-3,-,-,TGTGCCAGCAGTTACTCGGACTCGAAGAGTGATACGCAGTATTTT,CASSYSDSKSDTQYF
TRBV5-1,TRBJ1-4,TRBD1,-,TGCGCCAGCAGCTCCGACCCGGGACAGAATTATGAAAAACTGTTTTTT,CASSSDPGQNYEKLFF
TRBV6-1,TRBJ1-1,TRBD1,once,TGTGCCAGCAGAGCCAGGACAGGGGGGTATGAAGCTTTCTTT,CASRARTGGYEAFF